One T cell receptor (beta chain) is described in this entry. Its antigen remains unknown. These data originate in a study of cytomegalovirus exposure and HLA in healthy donors. Background on the study: HLA-typed donors contributed 65 million to 85 million unique TCRs, which were held in an early data release. The study, taken as a whole, reports: Most subjects' HLA-A and HLA-B alleles were reportedly predicted from TCR beta sequences. In a later analysis, V- and J-gene trimming of beta chains associated with a DCLRE1C missense variant, replicated independently. TCR beta chains associated with HLA were, in a later analysis, more clonally expanded than equally common others.

Germline V lookup: CDR1 MDHEN, CDR2 SYDVKM. Trimming removed 3 bases from V and 6 bases from J, with 9 bases in between. The CDR3 has 13 amino acids. Primers for the PCR totalled 60 Vbeta and 13 Jbeta. The protocol was immunoSEQ multiplex PCR, while the TCRdb copy is restricted to in-frame clones and leaves out a portion. The sample table sets out about 150,000 clones. This clonotype was sampled from a woman in her fifties or sixties in good health and CMV-seronegative. The sample taken for sequencing was PBMCs. V is TRBV28 and J is TRBJ1-3, with D unresolved. The CDR3 DNA follows: TGTGCCAGCAGTTTCAGCGTGCCAAACACCATATATTTT. Translation gives CASSFSVPNTIYF. Filled out from reference TRBV28 and TRBJ1-3, the complete variable domain reads DVKVTQSSRYLVKRTGEKVFLECVQDMDHENMFWYRQDPGLGLRLIYFSYDVKMKEKGDIPEGYSVSREKKERFSLILESASTNQTSMYLCASSFSVPNTIYFGEGSWLTVV.